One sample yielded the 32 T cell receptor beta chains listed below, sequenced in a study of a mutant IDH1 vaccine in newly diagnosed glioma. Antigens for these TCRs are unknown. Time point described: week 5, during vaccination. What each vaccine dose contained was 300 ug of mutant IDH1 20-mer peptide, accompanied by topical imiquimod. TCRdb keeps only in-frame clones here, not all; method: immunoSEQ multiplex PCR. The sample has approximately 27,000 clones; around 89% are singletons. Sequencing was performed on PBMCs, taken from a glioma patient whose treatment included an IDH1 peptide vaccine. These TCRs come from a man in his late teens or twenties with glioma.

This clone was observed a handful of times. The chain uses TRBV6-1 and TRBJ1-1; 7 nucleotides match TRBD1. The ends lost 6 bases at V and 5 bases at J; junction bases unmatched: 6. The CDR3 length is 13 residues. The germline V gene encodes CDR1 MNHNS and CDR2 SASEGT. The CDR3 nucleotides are TGTGCCAGCAGCACGACAGGGAATACTGAAGCTTTCTTT. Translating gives CASSTTGNTEAFF.

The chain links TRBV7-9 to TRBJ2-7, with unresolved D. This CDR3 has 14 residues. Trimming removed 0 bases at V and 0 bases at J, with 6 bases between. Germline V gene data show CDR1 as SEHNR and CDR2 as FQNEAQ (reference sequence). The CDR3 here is CASSLAASSYEQYF. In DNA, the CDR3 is TGTGCCAGCAGCTTAGCGGCGAGCTCCTACGAGCAGTACTTC.

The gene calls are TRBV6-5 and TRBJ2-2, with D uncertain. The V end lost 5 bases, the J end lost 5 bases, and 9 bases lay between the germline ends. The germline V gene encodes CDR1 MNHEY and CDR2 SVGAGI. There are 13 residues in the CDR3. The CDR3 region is CASSESMTGELFF. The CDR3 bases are TGTGCCAGCAGTGAGAGTATGACCGGGGAGCTGTTTTTT.

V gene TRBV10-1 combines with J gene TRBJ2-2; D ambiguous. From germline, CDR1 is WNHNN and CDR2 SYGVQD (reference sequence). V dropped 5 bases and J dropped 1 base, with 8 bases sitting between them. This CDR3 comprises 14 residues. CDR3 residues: CASSSTLNTGELFF. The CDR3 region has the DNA TGCGCCAGCAGTTCCACACTGAACACCGGGGAGCTGTTTTTT.

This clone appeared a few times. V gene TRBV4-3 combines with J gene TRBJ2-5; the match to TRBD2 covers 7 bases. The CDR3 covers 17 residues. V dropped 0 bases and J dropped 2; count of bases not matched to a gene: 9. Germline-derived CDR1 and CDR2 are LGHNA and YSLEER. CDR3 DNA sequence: TGCGCCAGCAGCCAAGATCAAACGGGAGGTTATCAAGAGACCCAGTACTTC. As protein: CASSQDQTGGYQETQYF.

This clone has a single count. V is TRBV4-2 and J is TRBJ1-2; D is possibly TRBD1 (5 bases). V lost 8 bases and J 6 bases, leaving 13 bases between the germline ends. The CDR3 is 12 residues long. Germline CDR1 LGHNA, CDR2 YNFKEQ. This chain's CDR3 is CASLAGGDGYTF. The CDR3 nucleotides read TGTGCCAGCTTAGCTGGGGGGGATGGCTACACCTTC.

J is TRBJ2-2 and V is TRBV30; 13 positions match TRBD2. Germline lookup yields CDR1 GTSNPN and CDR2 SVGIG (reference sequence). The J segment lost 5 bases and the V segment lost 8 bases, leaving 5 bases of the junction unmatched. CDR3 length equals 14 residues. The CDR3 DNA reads TGTGCCCATACTAGCGGGAGGGTTACCGGGGAGCTGTTTTTT. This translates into CAHTSGRVTGELFF. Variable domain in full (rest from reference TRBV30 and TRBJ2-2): SQTIHQWPATLVQPVGSPLSLECTVEGTSNPNLYWYRQAAGRGLQLLFYSVGIGQISSEVPQNLSASRPQDRQFILSSKKLLLSDSGFYLCAHTSGRVTGELFFGEGSRLTVL.

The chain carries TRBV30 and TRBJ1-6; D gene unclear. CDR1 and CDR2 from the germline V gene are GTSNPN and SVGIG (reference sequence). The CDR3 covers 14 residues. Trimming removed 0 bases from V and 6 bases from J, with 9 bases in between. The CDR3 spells CAWSVGPVNSPLHF. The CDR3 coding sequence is TGTGCCTGGAGTGTAGGGCCCGTTAATTCACCCCTCCACTTT.

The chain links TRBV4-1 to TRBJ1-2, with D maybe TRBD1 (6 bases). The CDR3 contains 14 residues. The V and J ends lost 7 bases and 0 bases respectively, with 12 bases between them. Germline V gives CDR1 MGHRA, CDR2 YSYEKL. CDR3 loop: CASNKQGANYGYTF. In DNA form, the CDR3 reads TGCGCCAGCAACAAACAGGGAGCTAACTATGGCTACACCTTC.

The CDR3 spells CATSREGGAFGYTF. The DNA for the CDR3 is TGTGCCACCAGCAGAGAAGGGGGCGCGTTTGGCTACACCTTC. The chain carries TRBV15 and TRBJ1-2; 7 nucleotides line up with TRBD1. J was trimmed by 7 bases and V by 0 bases; bases with no gene match: 5. Germline loops: CDR1 LNHNV, CDR2 YYDKDF (reference sequence). There are 14 residues in the CDR3. Full variable domain (missing parts from reference TRBV15 and TRBJ1-2): DAMVIQNPRYQVTQFGKPVTLSCSQTLNHNVMYWYQQKSSQAPKLLFHYYDKDFNNEADTPDNFQSRRPNTSFCFLDIRSPGLGDTAMYLCATSREGGAFGYTFGSGTRLTVV.

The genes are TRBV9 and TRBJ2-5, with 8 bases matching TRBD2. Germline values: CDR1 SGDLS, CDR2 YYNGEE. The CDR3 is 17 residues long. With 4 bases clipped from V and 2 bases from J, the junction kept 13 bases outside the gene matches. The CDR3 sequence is CASSSRSFSGKQETQYF. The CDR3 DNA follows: TGTGCCAGCAGCAGTAGGTCCTTTAGCGGGAAACAAGAGACCCAGTACTTC.

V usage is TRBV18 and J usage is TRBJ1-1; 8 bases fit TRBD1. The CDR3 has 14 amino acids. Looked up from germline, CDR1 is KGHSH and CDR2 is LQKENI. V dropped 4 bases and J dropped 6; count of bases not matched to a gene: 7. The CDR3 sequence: CASSHSDRGAEAFF. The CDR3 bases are TGTGCCAGCTCACACTCAGACAGGGGCGCTGAAGCTTTCTTT.

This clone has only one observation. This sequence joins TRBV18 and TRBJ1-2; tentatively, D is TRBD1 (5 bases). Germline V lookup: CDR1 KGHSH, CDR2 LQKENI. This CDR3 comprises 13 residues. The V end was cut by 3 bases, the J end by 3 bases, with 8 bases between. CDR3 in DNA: TGTGCCAGCTCACCTGGCAGGGACTATGGCTACACCTTC. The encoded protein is CASSPGRDYGYTF.

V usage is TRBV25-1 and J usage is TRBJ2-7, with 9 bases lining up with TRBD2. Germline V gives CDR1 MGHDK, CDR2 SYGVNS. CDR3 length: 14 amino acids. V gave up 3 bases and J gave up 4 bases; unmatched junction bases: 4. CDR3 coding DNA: TGTGCCAGCAGTGAGATAGCGGGGGAGTACGAGCAGTACTTC. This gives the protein CASSEIAGEYEQYF.

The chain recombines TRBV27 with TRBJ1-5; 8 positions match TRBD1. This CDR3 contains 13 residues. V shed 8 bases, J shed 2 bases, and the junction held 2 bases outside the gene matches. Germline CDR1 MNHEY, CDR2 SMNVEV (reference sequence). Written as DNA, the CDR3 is TGTGCCAGCGCGGACAGGGGCAATCAGCCCCAGCATTTT. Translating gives CASADRGNQPQHF.

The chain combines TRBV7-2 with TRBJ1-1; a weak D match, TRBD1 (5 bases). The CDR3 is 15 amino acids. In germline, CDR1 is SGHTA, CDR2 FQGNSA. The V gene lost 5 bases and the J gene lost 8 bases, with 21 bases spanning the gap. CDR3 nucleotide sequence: TGTGCCAGCAGCCGGAGGGGATGGGGGAATAGGGAAGCTTTCTTT. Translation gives CASSRRGWGNREAFF.

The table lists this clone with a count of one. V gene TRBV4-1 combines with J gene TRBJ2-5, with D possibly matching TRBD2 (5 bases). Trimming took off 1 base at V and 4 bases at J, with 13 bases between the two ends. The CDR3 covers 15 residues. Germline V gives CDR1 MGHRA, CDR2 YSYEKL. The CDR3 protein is CASSQGGVYRETQYF. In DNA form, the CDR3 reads TGCGCCAGCAGCCAAGGGGGAGTTTATCGAGAGACCCAGTACTTC.

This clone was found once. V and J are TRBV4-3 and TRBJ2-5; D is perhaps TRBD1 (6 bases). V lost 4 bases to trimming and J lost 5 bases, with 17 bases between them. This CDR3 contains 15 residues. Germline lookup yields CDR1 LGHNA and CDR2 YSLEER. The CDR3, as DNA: TGCGCCAGCAGCCCGGCTACAGGGCTCTGGGAGACCCAGTACTTC. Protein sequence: CASSPATGLWETQYF.

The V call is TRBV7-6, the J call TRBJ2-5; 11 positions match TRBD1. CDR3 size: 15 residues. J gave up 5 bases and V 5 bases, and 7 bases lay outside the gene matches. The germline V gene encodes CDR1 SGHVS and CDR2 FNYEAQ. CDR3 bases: TGTGCCAGCAGCCCCTGGACAGGGGGCGGGGAGACCCAGTACTTC. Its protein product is CASSPWTGGGETQYF.

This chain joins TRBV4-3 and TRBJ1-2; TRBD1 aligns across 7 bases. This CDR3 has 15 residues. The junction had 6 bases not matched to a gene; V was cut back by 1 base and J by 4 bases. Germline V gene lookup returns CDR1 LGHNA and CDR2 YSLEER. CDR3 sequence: CASSQGSGQSYGYTF. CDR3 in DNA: TGCGCCAGCAGCCAAGGGTCGGGACAGTCCTATGGCTACACCTTC.

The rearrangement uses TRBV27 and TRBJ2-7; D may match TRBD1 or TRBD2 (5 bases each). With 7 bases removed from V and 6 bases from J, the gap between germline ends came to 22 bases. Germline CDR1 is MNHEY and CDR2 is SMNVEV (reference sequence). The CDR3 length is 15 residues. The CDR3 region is CASTPGARPTSEQYF. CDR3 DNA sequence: TGTGCCAGCACCCCCGGGGCCCGTCCCACGTCCGAGCAGTACTTC.

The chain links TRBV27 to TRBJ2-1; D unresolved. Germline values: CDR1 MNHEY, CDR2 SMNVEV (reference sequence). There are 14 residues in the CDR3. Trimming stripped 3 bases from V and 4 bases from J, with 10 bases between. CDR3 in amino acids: CASSFSPLYNEQFF. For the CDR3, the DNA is TGTGCCAGCAGTTTCTCTCCCCTTTACAATGAGCAGTTCTTC.

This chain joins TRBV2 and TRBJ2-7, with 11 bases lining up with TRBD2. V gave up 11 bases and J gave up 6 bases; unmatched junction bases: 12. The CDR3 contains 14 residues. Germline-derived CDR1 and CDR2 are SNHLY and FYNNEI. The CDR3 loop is CAGSGVAGGLEQYF. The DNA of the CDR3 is TGTGCCGGATCAGGGGTAGCGGGAGGGCTCGAGCAGTACTTC. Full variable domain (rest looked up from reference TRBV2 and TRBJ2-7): EPEVTQTPSHQVTQMGQEVILRCVPISNHLYFYWYRQILGQKVEFLVSFYNNEISEKSEIFDDQFSVERPDGSNFTLKIRSTKLEDSAMYFCAGSGVAGGLEQYFGPGTRLTVT.

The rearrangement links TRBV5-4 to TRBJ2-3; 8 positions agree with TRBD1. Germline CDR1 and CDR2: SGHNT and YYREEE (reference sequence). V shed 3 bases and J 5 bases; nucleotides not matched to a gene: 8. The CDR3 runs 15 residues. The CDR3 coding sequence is TGTGCCAGCAGCTATATACAGGGGGATCGAGATACGCAGTATTTT. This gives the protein CASSYIQGDRDTQYF.

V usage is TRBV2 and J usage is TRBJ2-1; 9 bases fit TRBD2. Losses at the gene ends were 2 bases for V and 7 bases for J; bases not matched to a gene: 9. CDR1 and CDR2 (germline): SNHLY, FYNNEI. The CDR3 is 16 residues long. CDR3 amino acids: CASSERVAGGLNEQFF. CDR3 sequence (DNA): TGTGCCAGCAGTGAAAGGGTTGCGGGAGGGCTTAATGAGCAGTTCTTC.

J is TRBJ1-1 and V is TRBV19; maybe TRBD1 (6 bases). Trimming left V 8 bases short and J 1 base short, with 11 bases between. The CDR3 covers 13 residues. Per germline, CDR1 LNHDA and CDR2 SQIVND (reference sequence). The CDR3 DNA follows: TGTGCCAGTGAAACCAGGGGGAACACTGAAGCTTTCTTT. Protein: CASETRGNTEAFF.

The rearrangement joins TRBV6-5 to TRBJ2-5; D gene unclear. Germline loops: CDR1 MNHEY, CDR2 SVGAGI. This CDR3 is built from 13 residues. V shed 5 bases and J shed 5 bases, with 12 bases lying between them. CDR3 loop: CASSKGEGETQYF. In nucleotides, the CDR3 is TGTGCCAGCAGTAAAGGTGAAGGGGAGACCCAGTACTTC.

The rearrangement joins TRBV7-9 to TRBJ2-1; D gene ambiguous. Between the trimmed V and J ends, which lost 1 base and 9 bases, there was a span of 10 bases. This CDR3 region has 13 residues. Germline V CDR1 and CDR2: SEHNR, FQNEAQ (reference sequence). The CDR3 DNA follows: TGTGCCAGCAGCTTAGACCAAATTCTTGAGCAGTTCTTC. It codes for CASSLDQILEQFF.

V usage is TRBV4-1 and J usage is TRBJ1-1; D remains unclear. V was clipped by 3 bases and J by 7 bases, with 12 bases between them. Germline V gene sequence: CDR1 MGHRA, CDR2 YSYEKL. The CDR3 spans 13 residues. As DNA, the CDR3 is TGCGCCAGCAGCCATCCGGACCGATATGAAGCTTTCTTT. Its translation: CASSHPDRYEAFF.

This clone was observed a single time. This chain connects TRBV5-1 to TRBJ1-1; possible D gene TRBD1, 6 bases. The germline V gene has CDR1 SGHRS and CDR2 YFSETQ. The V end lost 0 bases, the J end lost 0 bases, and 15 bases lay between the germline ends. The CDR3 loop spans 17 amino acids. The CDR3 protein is CASSLAGAGDVNTEAFF. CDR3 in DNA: TGCGCCAGCAGCTTGGCCGGGGCAGGGGACGTGAACACTGAAGCTTTCTTT.

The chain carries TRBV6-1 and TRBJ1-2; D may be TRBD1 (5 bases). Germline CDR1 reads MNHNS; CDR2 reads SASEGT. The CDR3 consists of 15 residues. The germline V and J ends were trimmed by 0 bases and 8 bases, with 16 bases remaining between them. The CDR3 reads CASSEASQELGGYTF. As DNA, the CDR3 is TGTGCCAGCAGTGAAGCGTCACAGGAATTAGGCGGCTACACCTTC.

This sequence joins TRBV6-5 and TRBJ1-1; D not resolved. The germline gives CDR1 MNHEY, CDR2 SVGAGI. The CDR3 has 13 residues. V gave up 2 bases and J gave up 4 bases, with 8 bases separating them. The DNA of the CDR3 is TGTGCCAGCAGTTACGAATTGGCCACTGAAGCTTTCTTT. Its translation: CASSYELATEAFF.